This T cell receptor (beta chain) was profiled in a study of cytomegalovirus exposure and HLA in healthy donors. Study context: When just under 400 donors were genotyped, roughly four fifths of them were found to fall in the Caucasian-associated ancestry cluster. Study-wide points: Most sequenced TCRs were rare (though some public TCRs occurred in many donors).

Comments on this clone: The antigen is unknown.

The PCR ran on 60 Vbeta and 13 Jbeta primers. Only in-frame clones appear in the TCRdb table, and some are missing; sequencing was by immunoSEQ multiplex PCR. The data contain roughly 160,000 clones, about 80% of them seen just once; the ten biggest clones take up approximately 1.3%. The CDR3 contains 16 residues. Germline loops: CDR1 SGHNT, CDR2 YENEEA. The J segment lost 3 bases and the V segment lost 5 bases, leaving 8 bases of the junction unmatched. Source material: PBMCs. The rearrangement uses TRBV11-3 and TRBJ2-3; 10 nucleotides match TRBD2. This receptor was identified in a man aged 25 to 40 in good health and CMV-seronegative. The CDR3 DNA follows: TGTGCCAGCAGCCAACTAGCGGGGAGTAGGACAGATACGCAGTATTTT. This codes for CASSQLAGSRTDTQYF.